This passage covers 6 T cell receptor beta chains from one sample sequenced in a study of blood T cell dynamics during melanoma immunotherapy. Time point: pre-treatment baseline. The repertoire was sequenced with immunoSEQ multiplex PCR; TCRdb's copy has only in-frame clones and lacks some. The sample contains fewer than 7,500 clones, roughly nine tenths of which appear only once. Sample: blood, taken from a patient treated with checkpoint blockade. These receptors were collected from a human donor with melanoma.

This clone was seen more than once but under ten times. The CDR3, as DNA: TGTGCCTGGAGTGTAGGACAAGGCTATGGCTACACCTTC. It specifies CAWSVGQGYGYTF. V gene TRBV30 combines with J gene TRBJ1-2; TRBD1 is a possible D gene (5 bases). V was trimmed by 0 bases and J by 4 bases, leaving 9 bases between them. This CDR3 region has 13 residues. CDR1 and CDR2 (germline): GTSNPN, SVGIG (reference sequence).

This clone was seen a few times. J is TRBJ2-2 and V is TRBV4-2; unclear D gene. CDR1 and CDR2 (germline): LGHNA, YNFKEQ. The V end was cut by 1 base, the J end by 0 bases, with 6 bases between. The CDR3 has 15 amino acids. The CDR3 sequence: CASSQAGTNTGELFF. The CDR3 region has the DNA TGTGCCAGCAGCCAAGCTGGAACGAACACCGGGGAGCTGTTTTTT.

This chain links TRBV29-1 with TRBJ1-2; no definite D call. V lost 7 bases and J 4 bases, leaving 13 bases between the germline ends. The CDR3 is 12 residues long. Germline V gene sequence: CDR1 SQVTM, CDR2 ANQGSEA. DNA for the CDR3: TGCAGCGCGGGCGAGGCAGGCTATGGCTACACCTTC. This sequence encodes CSAGEAGYGYTF.

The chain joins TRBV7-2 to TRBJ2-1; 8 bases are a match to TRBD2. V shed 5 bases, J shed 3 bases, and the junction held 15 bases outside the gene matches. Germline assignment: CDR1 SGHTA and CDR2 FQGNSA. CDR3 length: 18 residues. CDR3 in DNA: TGTGCCAGCAGCCCCGGGGGGGGCGCACAGAAGAACTACAATGAGCAGTTCTTC. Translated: CASSPGGGAQKNYNEQFF.

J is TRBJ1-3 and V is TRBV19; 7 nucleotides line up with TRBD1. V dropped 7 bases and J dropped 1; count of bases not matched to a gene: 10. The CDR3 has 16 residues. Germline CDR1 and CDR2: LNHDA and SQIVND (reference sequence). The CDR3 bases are TGTGCCAGTACCGTACGAAGGACAGGATCTGGAAACACCATATATTTT. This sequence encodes CASTVRRTGSGNTIYF.

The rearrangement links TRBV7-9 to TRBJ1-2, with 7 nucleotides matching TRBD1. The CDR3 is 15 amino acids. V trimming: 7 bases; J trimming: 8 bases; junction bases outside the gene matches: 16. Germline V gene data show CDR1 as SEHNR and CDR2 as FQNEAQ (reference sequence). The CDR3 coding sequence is TGTGCCAGCACCCGCCTGGGAGGGGGCGCGGTGGGCTACACCTTC. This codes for CASTRLGGGAVGYTF.